These T cell receptor beta chains were read from a single sample in a study of blood T cell repertoires in COVID-19. Clones were sequenced by immunoSEQ multiplex PCR, and TCRdb holds only the in-frame ones, with some missing. The sample includes hundreds of thousands of clones, 80% to 90% of them seen just once. Sequenced: peripheral blood. All receptors come from a woman between 65 and 79 years old with COVID-19, enrolled during active disease. CDR3s include the opening cysteine and the closing phenylalanine or tryptophan. The D gene is left open where the match is weak. Where a row states a size, it is once, few, many or the class of an expanded clone; other rows omit it.

V gene	CDR3 length	clone size	J gene	D gene	CDR3 DNA	CDR3 protein
TRBV10-1	15	-	TRBJ1-2	-	TGCGCCAGCAAGGGGACAATATACTCTAACTATGGCTACACCTTC	CASKGTIYSNYGYTF
TRBV11-2	15	-	TRBJ2-4	TRBD1	TGTGCCAGCAGCTCACAGACAGGGGGCTGGGACATTCAGTACTTC	CASSSQTGGWDIQYF
TRBV4-2	13	-	TRBJ2-7	-	TGTGCCAGCAGCCAACAAGAGGGCTACGAGCAGTACTTC	CASSQQEGYEQYF
TRBV18	14	-	TRBJ2-3	TRBD1	TGTGCCAGCTCACCGGGACAGGGGGCAGATACGCAGTATTTT	CASSPGQGADTQYF
TRBV5-1	13	-	TRBJ2-3	-	TGCGCCAGCAGCTCTTTTAGCACAGATACGCAGTATTTT	CASSSFSTDTQYF
TRBV28	15	-	TRBJ2-3	-	TGTGCCAGCAGTTTGTTTGGGAGGAGCACAGATACGCAGTATTTT	CASSLFGRSTDTQYF
TRBV4-1	16	-	TRBJ2-7	TRBD1	TGCGCCAGCAGCTCCATATCAGGGGGAAAAGCCTACGAGCAGTACTTC	CASSSISGGKAYEQYF
TRBV30	12	-	TRBJ2-7	-	TGTGCCTGGAGTGCGACTAGAGGCGAGCAGTACTTC	CAWSATRGEQYF
TRBV5-1	17	-	TRBJ2-7	TRBD2	TGCGCCAGCAGCGGTCAAGACTCCGGGACTAGCGGATACGAGCAGTACTTC	CASSGQDSGTSGYEQYF
TRBV19	12	-	TRBJ1-1	-	TGTGCCAGTAGTTCTGCCAGGGTTGAAGCTTTCTTT	CASSSARVEAFF
TRBV5-6	14	-	TRBJ2-7	-	TGTGCCAGCAGCTCAAATTCCCATTCCTACGAGCAGTACTTC	CASSSNSHSYEQYF
TRBV27	16	-	TRBJ1-3	TRBD1	TGTGCCAGCAGCACCAAAACAGGGGTATCTGGAAACACCATATATTTT	CASSTKTGVSGNTIYF
TRBV7-3	14	-	TRBJ1-3	-	TGTGCCAGCAGCTTAACCGGGGGAGGAAACACCATATATTTT	CASSLTGGGNTIYF
TRBV28	17	-	TRBJ2-1	-	TGTGCCAGCAGTTTATGGGGGGGAGCGGCAGGTCAAAATGAGCAGTTCTTC	CASSLWGGAAGQNEQFF
TRBV12-5	15	-	TRBJ1-1	TRBD1	TGTGCTAGTGGTTTGGGAGCAGGGGGCCACACTGAAGCTTTCTTT	CASGLGAGGHTEAFF
TRBV12-3/TRBV12-4	12	once	TRBJ1-3	-	TGTGCCAGCATCTCGTTTGGAAACACCATATATTTT	CASISFGNTIYF
TRBV7-9	13	-	TRBJ1-2	-	TGTGCCAGCAGCAAAGCGGACAGCTATGGCTACACCTTC	CASSKADSYGYTF
TRBV28	14	-	TRBJ1-6	-	TGTGCCACCGTCGCGGCCGCCTATAATTCACCCCTCCACTTT	CATVAAAYNSPLHF
TRBV6-5	15	-	TRBJ1-5	TRBD1	TGTGCCAGCAGCCAAACAGGGGTAGGCAATCAGCCCCAGCATTTT	CASSQTGVGNQPQHF
TRBV7-9	17	once	TRBJ2-1	TRBD2	TGTGCCAGCAGCTTAGAACCCGCACTAGCGCGATACAATGAGCAGTTCTTC	CASSLEPALARYNEQFF
TRBV4-1	17	-	TRBJ2-2	-	TGCGCCAGCAGCGGCATTTTTGAGGGAGTAGATACCGGGGAGCTGTTTTTT	CASSGIFEGVDTGELFF
TRBV27	17	once	TRBJ2-1	TRBD2	TGTGCCAGCAAGGGACTAGCGGGAGGGATGACGTTACATGAGCAGTTCTTC	CASKGLAGGMTLHEQFF
TRBV6-6	16	-	TRBJ2-5	-	TGTGCCAGCAGTTACTCAGGCTGGGGGGTACAAGAGACCCAGTACTTC	CASSYSGWGVQETQYF
TRBV27	16	many	TRBJ2-3	-	TGTGCCAGCAGTTTCCGAGCTAGCACCTCGGGGGATACGCAGTATTTT	CASSFRASTSGDTQYF
TRBV27	16	-	TRBJ2-6	TRBD1	TGTGCCAGCAGAAAGACAGGGGTGGCTGGGGCCAACGTCCTGACTTTC	CASRKTGVAGANVLTF
TRBV19	11	-	TRBJ1-2	-	TGTGCCAGTAGTCCAGGGGAAGGCTACACCTTC	CASSPGEGYTF
TRBV7-2	12	-	TRBJ2-7	-	TGTGCCAGCAGCAGCCAGGGGTACGAGCAGTACTTC	CASSSQGYEQYF
TRBV30	15	-	TRBJ1-4	-	TGTGCCTGGAGTGTACCGGGGTGGACTAATGAAAAACTGTTTTTT	CAWSVPGWTNEKLFF
TRBV30	14	-	TRBJ2-7	-	TGTGCCTGGAGTGTACGCCTAGTAGTAAACGAGCAGTACTTC	CAWSVRLVVNEQYF
TRBV6-2/TRBV6-3	18	-	TRBJ1-5	TRBD1	TGTGCTAGCAGTTCAAGGACAGGGAAGGACTTTAGCAATCAGCCCCAGCATTTT	CASSSRTGKDFSNQPQHF
TRBV6-6	16	-	TRBJ2-7	-	TGTGCCAGCAGTTACCTCCCCCCAGGGCCTACCTACGAGCAGTACTTC	CASSYLPPGPTYEQYF
TRBV19	15	-	TRBJ1-2	TRBD1	TGTGCCAGTAGTACCTCGGAACAGGGGGCGTTTGGCTACACCTTC	CASSTSEQGAFGYTF
TRBV6-1	14	-	TRBJ2-3	-	TGTGCCAGCAGTGAAGGTGCGGGGTCAGATACGCAGTATTTT	CASSEGAGSDTQYF
TRBV7-2	13	-	TRBJ2-1	TRBD2	TGTGCCAGCAGCTCCGTTCTAGCGGGTGAGCAGTTCTTC	CASSSVLAGEQFF
TRBV18	14	-	TRBJ1-2	-	TGTGCCAGCTCGCCGGAGGGCGGATTCTATGGCTACACCTTC	CASSPEGGFYGYTF
TRBV6-5	14	-	TRBJ1-5	TRBD1	TGTGCCAGCACTCGGACAGGGAGAGGTCAGCCCCAGCATTTT	CASTRTGRGQPQHF
TRBV12-3/TRBV12-4	12	-	TRBJ2-1	-	TGTGCCAGCAGGTCGACCCCGACTACTAAGTTCTTC	CASRSTPTTKFF
TRBV30	12	-	TRBJ1-3	-	TGTGCCTGGAGCACAGCTGGAAACACCATATATTTT	CAWSTAGNTIYF
TRBV2	16	-	TRBJ2-6	-	TGTGCCAGCAGGCTGACAGGCTACTCTGGGGCCAACGTCCTGACTTTC	CASRLTGYSGANVLTF
TRBV11-2	13	-	TRBJ1-5	-	TGTGCCAGCAGCTCACAACAGGATCAGCCCCAGCATTTT	CASSSQQDQPQHF
TRBV10-2	15	-	TRBJ2-1	-	TGCGCCAGCAGTGTCCTAGAAAGAGTCGATTATGAGCAGTTCTTC	CASSVLERVDYEQFF
TRBV5-8	14	-	TRBJ2-5	TRBD2	TGTGCCAGCAGCCACTTAGCGGGAGAGGAGACCCAGTACTTC	CASSHLAGEETQYF
TRBV5-1	15	-	TRBJ2-7	TRBD2	TGCGCCAGCAGCTTATACCAGCGGGGGATCTACGAGCAGTACTTC	CASSLYQRGIYEQYF
TRBV3-1/TRBV3-2	18	-	TRBJ2-4	-	TGTGCCAGCAGCCAAGAGGGGGGTGGGGTTGCAGCCAAAAACATTCAGTACTTC	CASSQEGGGVAAKNIQYF
TRBV7-7	14	-	TRBJ2-3	-	TGTGCTAGCAGCCAGGGGGAGGCGGGAGATACGCAGTATTTT	CASSQGEAGDTQYF
TRBV5-1	16	-	TRBJ2-7	TRBD2	TGCGCCAGCAGCTTGGGGGGACTAGCGGGAGTCCACGAGCAGTACTTC	CASSLGGLAGVHEQYF
TRBV3-1/TRBV3-2	12	-	TRBJ2-2	-	TGTGCCAGCAGCCACTTCGGGGGTGAGCTGTTTTTT	CASSHFGGELFF
TRBV3-1/TRBV3-2	15	-	TRBJ2-7	TRBD1	TGTGCCAGCAGGGGGATGGCAGGGGGCTCGTACGAGCAGTACTTC	CASRGMAGGSYEQYF
TRBV27	15	-	TRBJ2-7	TRBD2	TGTGCCAGCAGTCCCGGACTAGCGGGGAGCTACGAGCAGTACTTC	CASSPGLAGSYEQYF
TRBV5-1	16	-	TRBJ1-4	TRBD1	TGCGCCAGCAGCCCTCTTGCCGGGACAGGGGATGAAAAACTGTTTTTT	CASSPLAGTGDEKLFF
TRBV24-1	16	once	TRBJ2-1	TRBD2	TGTGCCACCAGTGATACCGGACTAGCGGCAGACAATGAGCAGTTCTTC	CATSDTGLAADNEQFF
TRBV11-3	16	-	TRBJ1-6	TRBD1	TGTGCCAGCAGCTTAGATCTGGGACAGGGGGTTTCACCCCTCCACTTT	CASSLDLGQGVSPLHF